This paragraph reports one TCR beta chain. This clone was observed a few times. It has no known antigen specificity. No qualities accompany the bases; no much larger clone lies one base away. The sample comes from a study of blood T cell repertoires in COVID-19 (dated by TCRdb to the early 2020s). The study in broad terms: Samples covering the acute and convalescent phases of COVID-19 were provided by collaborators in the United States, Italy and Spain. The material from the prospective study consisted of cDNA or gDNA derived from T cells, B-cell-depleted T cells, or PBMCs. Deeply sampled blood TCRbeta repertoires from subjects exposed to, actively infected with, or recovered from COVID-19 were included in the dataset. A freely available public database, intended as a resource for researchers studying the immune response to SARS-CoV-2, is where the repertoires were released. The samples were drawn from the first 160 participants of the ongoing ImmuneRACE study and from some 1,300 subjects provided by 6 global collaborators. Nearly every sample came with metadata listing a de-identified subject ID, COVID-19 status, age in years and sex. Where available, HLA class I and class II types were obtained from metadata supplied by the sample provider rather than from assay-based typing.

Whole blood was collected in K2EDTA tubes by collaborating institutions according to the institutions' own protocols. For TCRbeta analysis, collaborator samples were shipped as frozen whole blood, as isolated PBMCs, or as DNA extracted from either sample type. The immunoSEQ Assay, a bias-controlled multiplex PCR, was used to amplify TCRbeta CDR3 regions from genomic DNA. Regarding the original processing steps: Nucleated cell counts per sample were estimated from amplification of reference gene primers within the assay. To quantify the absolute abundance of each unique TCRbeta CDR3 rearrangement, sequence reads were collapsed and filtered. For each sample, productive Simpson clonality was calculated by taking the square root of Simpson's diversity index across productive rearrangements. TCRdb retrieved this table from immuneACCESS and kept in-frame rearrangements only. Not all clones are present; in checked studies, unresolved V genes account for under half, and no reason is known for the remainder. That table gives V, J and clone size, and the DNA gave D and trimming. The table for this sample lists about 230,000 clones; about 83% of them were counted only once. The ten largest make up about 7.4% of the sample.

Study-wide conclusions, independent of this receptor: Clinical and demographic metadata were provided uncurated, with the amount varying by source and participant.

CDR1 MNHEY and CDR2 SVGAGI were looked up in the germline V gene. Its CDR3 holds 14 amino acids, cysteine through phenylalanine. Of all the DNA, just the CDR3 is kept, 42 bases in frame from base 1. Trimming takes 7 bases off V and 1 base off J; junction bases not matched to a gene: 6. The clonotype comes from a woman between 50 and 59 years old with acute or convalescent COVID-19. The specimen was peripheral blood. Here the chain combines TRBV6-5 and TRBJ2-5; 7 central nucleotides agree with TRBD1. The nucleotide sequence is TGTGCCAGCACCTTGGGACAGACCCAAGAGACCCAGTACTTC. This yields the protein CASTLGQTQETQYF.